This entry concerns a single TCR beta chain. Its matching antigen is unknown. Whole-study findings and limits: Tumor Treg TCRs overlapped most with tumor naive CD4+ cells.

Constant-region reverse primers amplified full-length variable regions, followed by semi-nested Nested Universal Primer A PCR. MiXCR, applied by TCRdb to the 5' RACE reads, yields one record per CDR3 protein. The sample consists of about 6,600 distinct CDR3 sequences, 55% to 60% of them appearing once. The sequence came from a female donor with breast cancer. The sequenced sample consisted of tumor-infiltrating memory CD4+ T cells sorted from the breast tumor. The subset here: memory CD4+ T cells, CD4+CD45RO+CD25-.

The CDR3 protein is CSARGATEAFF. DNA of the CDR3: TGCAGTGCTAGGGGGGCCACTGAAGCTTTCTTT. The gene calls are TRBV20-1 and TRBJ1-1; possibly TRBD1 for D (6 bases). V lost 3 bases to trimming and J lost 4 bases, with 6 bases between them. The CDR3 loop spans 11 amino acids. The V gene's germline CDR1 is DFQATT and CDR2 SNEGSKA (reference sequence).